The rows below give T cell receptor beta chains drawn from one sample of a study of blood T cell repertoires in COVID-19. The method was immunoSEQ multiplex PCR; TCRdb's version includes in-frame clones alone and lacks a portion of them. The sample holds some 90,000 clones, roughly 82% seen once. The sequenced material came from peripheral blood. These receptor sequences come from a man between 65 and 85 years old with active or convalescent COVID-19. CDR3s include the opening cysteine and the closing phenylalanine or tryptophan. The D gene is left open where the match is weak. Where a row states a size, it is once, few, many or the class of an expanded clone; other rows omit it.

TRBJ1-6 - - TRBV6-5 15 TGTGCCAGCAGTTACGGACAGTCCCATGGCTCACCCCTCCACTTT CASSYGQSHGSPLHF
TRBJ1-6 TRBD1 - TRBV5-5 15 TGTGCCAGCAGCTTGTTCAGGACAGGGGATTCACCCCTCCACTTT CASSLFRTGDSPLHF
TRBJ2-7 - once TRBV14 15 TGTGCCAGCAGCGTTTCCGGGGGACGGGGTTACGAGCAGTACTTC CASSVSGGRGYEQYF
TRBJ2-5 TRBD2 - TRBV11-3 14 TGTGCCAGCAGCTTGGGACCGGGGGGGGAGACCCAGTACTTC CASSLGPGGETQYF
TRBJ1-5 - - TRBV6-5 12 TGTGCCAGCAGTTACCCGAGTCAGCCCCAGCATTTT CASSYPSQPQHF
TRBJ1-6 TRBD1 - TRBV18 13 TGTGCCAGCTCACGGGACAGGGGTTCACCCCTCCACTTT CASSRDRGSPLHF
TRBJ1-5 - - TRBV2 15 TGTGCCAGCAGTGTGATAGAGGGCGGCCATCAGCCCCAGCATTTT CASSVIEGGHQPQHF
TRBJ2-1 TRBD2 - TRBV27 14 TGTGCCACCTCAGGACGGGGGGCCTACAATGAGCAGTTCTTC CATSGRGAYNEQFF
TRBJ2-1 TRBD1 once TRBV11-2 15 TGTGCCAGCAGCTACCATCCGGGCCTAGGGGGCGAGCAGTTCTTC CASSYHPGLGGEQFF
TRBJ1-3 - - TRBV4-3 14 TGCGCCAGCAGCCAAGAAACGGCTGGAAACACCATATATTTT CASSQETAGNTIYF
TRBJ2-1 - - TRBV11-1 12 TGTGCCAGCAGCTTGAGAGATTCGGTGCAGTTCTTC CASSLRDSVQFF